This TCR beta chain was recorded in a study of CD8 T cells in ankylosing spondylitis. Points from the study as a whole: Reportedly, matched ankylosing spondylitis synovial fluid was significantly enriched for disease-linked clones. Clones linked to disease, bearing a CD8+ phenotype, were relatively rare in peripheral blood. The study identified a TCR beta motif of roughly eight highly homologous variants that appeared characteristic of ankylosing spondylitis blood.

A remark on this clonotype: Its antigen is currently unknown.

It was by quantitative 5'-RACE with molecular barcodes that TCR beta libraries were made. Using its own MiXCR run on the 5' RACE reads, TCRdb lists one record per CDR3 protein. This sample has roughly 440,000 distinct CDR3 sequences, with 15% to 20% found just once. This clonotype was obtained from a male donor with ankylosing spondylitis. Source material: blood, either unsorted or a sorted T cell fraction (not recorded which).

DNA for the CDR3: TGCAGTGCTAGAGTTTTAGCAGATACGCAGTATTTT. It specifies CSARVLADTQYF. The V and J genes are TRBV20-1 and TRBJ2-3; unclear D gene. There are 12 residues in the CDR3. The V end was cut by 1 base, the J end by 4 bases, with 6 bases between. Germline assignment: CDR1 DFQATT and CDR2 SNEGSKA (reference sequence).